Following are 7 T cell receptor beta chains from one sample sequenced in a study of T cells in localized non-small cell lung cancer. Assay used: immunoSEQ multiplex PCR; TCRdb lists only in-frame clones, some missing. The sample consists of tens of thousands of clones, approximately 90% of them appearing once. The sequences come from peripheral blood mononuclear cells, collected before any cancer treatment. These receptors originate from a male donor aged 60 or over with stage II lung adenocarcinoma.

J is TRBJ1-6 and V is TRBV2; no definite D call. V was clipped by 0 bases and J by 8 bases, with 8 bases between them. This CDR3 contains 14 residues. The germline V gene has CDR1 SNHLY and CDR2 FYNNEI. The CDR3, as DNA: TGTGCCAGCAGTGAAGCAGGGAGGGATTCACCCCTCCACTTT. It encodes CASSEAGRDSPLHF.

V gene TRBV6-1 combines with J gene TRBJ1-2; 8 bases are shared with TRBD1. This CDR3 contains 15 residues. CDR1 is MNHNS and CDR2 is SASEGT in the germline V gene. Germline trimming cut 6 bases from V and 4 bases from J; bases unmatched to any gene: 10. CDR3 in amino acids: CASRTSGGFSYGYTF. The CDR3 region has the DNA TGTGCCAGCAGGACTTCAGGGGGCTTTAGCTATGGCTACACCTTC.

This rearrangement joins TRBV29-1 to TRBJ2-3; 7 bases line up with TRBD2. J lost 2 bases, V lost 7 bases, and 6 bases had no gene match. This CDR3 region has 13 residues. Germline lookup yields CDR1 SQVTM and CDR2 ANQGSEA. CDR3 region: CSASSGYTDTQYF. CDR3 nucleotides: TGCAGCGCCTCTAGCGGCTACACAGATACGCAGTATTTT.

The rearrangement uses TRBV18 and TRBJ1-2; D remains ambiguous. Per the germline V gene, CDR1 is KGHSH and CDR2 is LQKENI. Between the trimmed V and J ends, which lost 5 bases and 8 bases, there was a span of 9 bases. The CDR3 loop spans 11 amino acids. This CDR3 is CASSAQRGYTF. Written as DNA, the CDR3 is TGTGCCAGCTCAGCCCAGAGAGGCTACACCTTC.

The chain joins TRBV18 to TRBJ2-1; 7 bases match TRBD2. Looked up from germline, CDR1 is KGHSH and CDR2 is LQKENI. With V trimmed by 8 bases and J by 2 bases, 12 bases remained unmatched. The CDR3 is 16 residues long. This CDR3 is CASQAPRTRAYNEQFF. In DNA form, the CDR3 reads TGTGCCAGCCAGGCTCCGAGGACTAGAGCCTACAATGAGCAGTTCTTC.

This clone was recorded only once. The chain uses TRBV5-4 and TRBJ2-1; TRBD2 matches at 8 bases. V was clipped by 0 bases and J by 5 bases; unmatched bases: 4. Germline V gene sequence: CDR1 SGHNT, CDR2 YYREEE (reference sequence). This CDR3 is 15 amino acids long. As DNA, the CDR3 is TGTGCCAGCAGCTTGGCGGGAGGGCCTAACAATGAGCAGTTCTTC. This gives the protein CASSLAGGPNNEQFF.

This clone was seen a handful of times. The V gene is TRBV27, the J gene TRBJ2-1, with 8 bases lining up with TRBD2. Trimming at V came to 6 bases and at J to 11 bases, leaving 18 bases not matched to a gene. Germline CDR1 and CDR2: MNHEY and SMNVEV (reference sequence). The CDR3 loop spans 16 amino acids. The CDR3 nucleotides read TGTGCCAGCAGAACAATCTTTGCTAGCGGGCAAGGGAAGCAGTTCTTC. This codes for CASRTIFASGQGKQFF.